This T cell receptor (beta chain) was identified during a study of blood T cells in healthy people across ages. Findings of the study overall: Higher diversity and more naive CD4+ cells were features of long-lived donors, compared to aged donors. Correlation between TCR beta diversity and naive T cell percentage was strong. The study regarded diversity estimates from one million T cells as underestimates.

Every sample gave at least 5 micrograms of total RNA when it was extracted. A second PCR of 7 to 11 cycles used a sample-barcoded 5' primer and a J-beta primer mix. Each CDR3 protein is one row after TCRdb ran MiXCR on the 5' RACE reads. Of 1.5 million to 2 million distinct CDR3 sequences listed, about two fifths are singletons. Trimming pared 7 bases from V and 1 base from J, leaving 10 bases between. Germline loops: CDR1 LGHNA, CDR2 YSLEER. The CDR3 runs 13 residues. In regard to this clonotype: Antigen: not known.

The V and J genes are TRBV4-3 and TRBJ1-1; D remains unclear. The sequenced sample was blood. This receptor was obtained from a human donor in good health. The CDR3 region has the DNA TGCGCCAGCACCGCGGCCTCGAACACTGAAGCTTTCTTT. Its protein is CASTAASNTEAFF.